The source of this T cell receptor (beta chain) is a study of metastatic and nonmetastatic thyroid tumors. TCRdb re-called clones via MiXCR from the PCR reads. The data show tens of thousands of clones, less than 15% seen once. Prior to thyroid surgery, none of the patients had received any treatment. In this sample, this clone turned up many times. Specimen: blood. The origin of this receptor is a female donor with papillary thyroid cancer or a benign thyroid nodule (not recorded which). Some clones in this sample may be carry-over from other donors' samples.

The CDR3 nucleotides read TGTGCCAGCAGTGAAGGGAGTCAGGCCGCGAGAGGCTACACCTTC. Its protein is CASSEGSQAARGYTF. The chain has TRBV2 and TRBJ1-2; no clear D gene. The germline gives CDR1 SNHLY, CDR2 FYNNEI. The V and J ends lost 1 base and 8 bases respectively, with 17 bases between them. The CDR3 totals 15 residues.